A single sample is the source of the 15 T cell receptor beta chains below, sequenced in a study of blood T cell repertoires in COVID-19. This table comes from immunoSEQ multiplex PCR, and its TCRdb copy is limited to in-frame clones, with some not included. The sample contains about 300,000 clones, 85% to 90% of which appear only once. Sequenced input: peripheral blood. The source is a woman aged 50 to 60 with COVID-19, enrolled during active disease.

The chain is built from TRBV18 and TRBJ2-7; TRBD1 matches 12 bases. CDR1 KGHSH and CDR2 LQKENI come from the germline V gene. Trimming at V came to 3 bases and at J to 6 bases, leaving 3 bases not matched to a gene. This CDR3 has 14 amino acids. CDR3 bases: TGTGCCAGCTCACCCGGGACAGGGGGCTTCGAGCAGTACTTC. Translating it yields CASSPGTGGFEQYF. The full variable domain, completed using reference TRBV18 and TRBJ2-7, is NAGVMQNPRHLVRRRGQEARLRCSPMKGHSHVYWYRQLPEEGLKFMVYLQKENIIDESGMPKERFSAEFPKEGPSILRIQQVVRGDSAAYFCASSPGTGGFEQYFGPGTRLTVT.

This sequence joins TRBV10-3 and TRBJ2-7; 7 positions agree with TRBD2. Germline V gives CDR1 ENHRY, CDR2 SYGVKD. The CDR3 runs to 16 residues. J gave up 4 bases and V 1 base, and 10 bases lay outside the gene matches. CDR3 region: CAISELLGAGQYEQYF. The CDR3 DNA follows: TGTGCCATCAGTGAGTTACTGGGAGCGGGGCAATACGAGCAGTACTTC.

The chain combines TRBV6-5 with TRBJ2-7; 11 positions match TRBD1. From germline, CDR1 is MNHEY and CDR2 SVGAGI. This CDR3 region has 14 residues. The V and J ends lost 5 bases and 4 bases, in that order; junction bases with no gene match: 4. CDR3 loop: CASSIGQGAYEQYF. CDR3 DNA: TGTGCCAGCAGTATCGGACAGGGGGCATACGAGCAGTACTTC.

This clone was counted a single time. This chain uses TRBV3-1 (or the pseudogene TRBV3-2) with TRBJ2-3; weak D call: TRBD2 (6 bases). This CDR3 is 16 amino acids long. The V gene's germline CDR1 is LGHDT and CDR2 YNNKEL (reference sequence). The germline V and J ends were trimmed by 0 bases and 3 bases, with 13 bases remaining between them. The CDR3 nucleotides read TGTGCCAGCAGCCAAGAGGCCGGGAGAGGGACAGATACGCAGTATTTT. It encodes CASSQEAGRGTDTQYF.

CDR3 sequence reads: CASRAGYNEQFF. In DNA form, the CDR3 reads TGTGCCAGCAGGGCCGGGTACAATGAGCAGTTCTTC. The V and J genes are TRBV12-3 or TRBV12-4 and TRBJ2-1; no definite D call. The CDR3 is made up of 12 amino acids. V was trimmed by 6 bases and J by 4 bases, leaving 7 bases between them.

This chain connects TRBV7-9 to TRBJ1-1; D call uncertain. The germline V gene has CDR1 SEHNR and CDR2 FQNEAQ (reference sequence). This CDR3 is built from 15 residues. V was clipped by 6 bases and J by 1 base, with 15 bases between them. CDR3 residues: CASSLPRFPNTEAFF. The CDR3 DNA reads TGTGCCAGCAGTCTTCCCAGGTTCCCGAACACTGAAGCTTTCTTT.

The V call is TRBV5-1, the J call TRBJ2-2, with 7 positions matching TRBD2. Germline V gene data show CDR1 as SGHRS and CDR2 as YFSETQ. With V trimmed by 4 bases and J by 15 bases, 12 bases remained unmatched. This CDR3 has 13 amino acids. Here the CDR3 DNA reads TGCGCCAGCAGCCCGCCGGGAGGCCCGTGGTTGTTTTTT. Protein: CASSPPGGPWLFF.

This sequence joins TRBV6-4 and TRBJ2-6; a weak D match, TRBD1 (6 bases). The germline V gene has CDR1 MRHNA and CDR2 SNTAGT. There are 15 residues in the CDR3. V lost 5 bases to trimming and J lost 2 bases, with 10 bases between them. The CDR3 region has the DNA TGTGCCAGCAGTCCAGCAGGGGCTGGGGCCAACGTCCTGACTTTC. Protein sequence: CASSPAGAGANVLTF.

V is TRBV5-1 and J is TRBJ1-1, with 9 bases matching TRBD1. Germline CDR1 SGHRS, CDR2 YFSETQ. This CDR3 spans 12 amino acids. V was clipped by 2 bases and J by 11 bases; unmatched bases: 4. CDR3 bases: TGCGCCAGCAGCTTAGGACAGGGGTTGGCTTTCTTT. It yields the protein CASSLGQGLAFF.

The CDR3 region is CASSPREYYEQYF. Written as DNA, the CDR3 is TGCGCCAGCAGCCCCCGGGAATACTACGAGCAGTACTTC. The chain joins TRBV4-1 to TRBJ2-7, with a possible D match to TRBD2 (5 bases). V lost 4 bases, J lost 3 bases, and 10 bases lay in between. CDR3 length: 13 amino acids. The germline gives CDR1 MGHRA, CDR2 YSYEKL.

This clone has just one count. This CDR3 is also generated by other DNA sequences in the sample. The chain is built from TRBV7-9 and TRBJ1-2, with unresolved D. The germline V and J ends were trimmed by 1 base and 4 bases, with 4 bases remaining between them. The CDR3 spans 12 residues. In germline, CDR1 is SEHNR, CDR2 FQNEAQ (reference sequence). DNA for the CDR3: TGTGCCAGCAGCTTAGGTAGCTATGGCTACACCTTC. This gives the protein CASSLGSYGYTF.

The chain combines TRBV7-2 with TRBJ2-1; TRBD2 matches 10 bases. The V gene's germline CDR1 is SGHTA and CDR2 FQGNSA. J gave up 4 bases and V 1 base, and 7 bases lay outside the gene matches. The CDR3 is made up of 17 amino acids. The CDR3 here is CASSLGLAGVGYNEQFF. CDR3 coding DNA: TGTGCCAGCAGCTTAGGGCTAGCGGGAGTCGGTTACAATGAGCAGTTCTTC.

This clone was seen a handful of times. CDR3 coding DNA: TGTGCCAGCAGCTCTCGGACTGCCTACGAGCAGTACTTC. This translates into CASSSRTAYEQYF. The chain carries TRBV7-2 and TRBJ2-7, with a possible D match to TRBD2 (5 bases). Trimming removed 4 bases at V and 2 bases at J, with 9 bases between. The CDR3 consists of 13 residues. From germline, CDR1 is SGHTA and CDR2 FQGNSA.

The rearrangement joins TRBV7-2 to TRBJ2-1; 10 bases align to TRBD2. CDR3 size: 13 residues. Germline V gives CDR1 SGHTA, CDR2 FQGNSA. V was pared by 3 bases and J by 10 bases, with 3 bases of the junction left unmatched. CDR3 sequence (DNA): TGTGCCAGCAGCTTTTCTAGCGGGAGAGAGCAGTTCTTC. Protein: CASSFSSGREQFF.

The V call is TRBV2, the J call TRBJ1-1; TRBD1 might be the D (6 bases). Germline-derived CDR1 and CDR2 are SNHLY and FYNNEI. The CDR3 consists of 14 residues. V lost 7 bases to trimming and J lost 3 bases, with 15 bases between them. The CDR3 spells CASMVLRGYTEAFF. The DNA of the CDR3 is TGTGCCAGCATGGTCCTCAGGGGATACACTGAAGCTTTCTTT. Full variable domain (outside the CDR3, taken from reference TRBV2 and TRBJ1-1): EPEVTQTPSHQVTQMGQEVILRCVPISNHLYFYWYRQILGQKVEFLVSFYNNEISEKSEIFDDQFSVERPDGSNFTLKIRSTKLEDSAMYFCASMVLRGYTEAFFGQGTRLTVV.